The 9 T cell receptor beta chains given below trace back to one sample, sequenced in a study of regulatory T cells in long-lasting Graves disease. Time point given: newly diagnosed GD, antithyroid drugs for less than 3 months. Making the TCR library involved RNA that had been extracted from PBMCs. CDR3 regions were amplified by Arm-PCR using iRepertoire HTBI primers to build TCR beta libraries. TCRdb analysed the multiplex PCR reads with MiXCR anew, one entry per CDR3 protein. The sample lists roughly 510,000 distinct CDR3 sequences; 15% to 20% were seen once. These data were also reused for a study on T cells in Graves' hyperthyroidism and ophthalmopathy.

The sequenced sample was peripheral blood mononuclear cells (PBMCs), obtained at new diagnosis, from a patient treated with antithyroid drugs. The receptors were gathered from a man aged 18 to 30 with Graves disease.

This clonotype was observed many times. The genes are TRBV19 and TRBJ1-4; TRBD1 matches 8 bases. CDR3 size: 15 residues. V shed 3 bases and J 8 bases; nucleotides not matched to a gene: 8. The germline CDR1 and CDR2 sequences are LNHDA and SQIVND (reference sequence). CDR3: CASSISWTGSEKLFF. CDR3 DNA: TGTGCCAGTAGTATTTCCTGGACAGGGTCGGAAAAACTGTTTTTT.

The rearrangement uses TRBV5-1 and TRBJ2-2, with 10 bases identical to TRBD2. In germline, CDR1 is SGHRS, CDR2 YFSETQ. The trim removed 2 bases at V and 0 bases at J, leaving 7 bases unmatched. CDR3 length equals 18 residues. DNA for the CDR3: TGCGCCAGCAGCTTTACTAGCGGGGCTAACACGAACACCGGGGAGCTGTTTTTT. It encodes CASSFTSGANTNTGELFF. Full variable domain (rest looked up from reference TRBV5-1 and TRBJ2-2): KAGVTQTPRYLIKTRGQQVTLSCSPISGHRSVSWYQQTPGQGLQFLFEYFSETQRNKGNFPGRFSGRQFSNSRSEMNVSTLELGDSALYLCASSFTSGANTNTGELFFGEGSRLTVL.

Worth noting for this clonotype: It may be a read error: a sequence one base away is much more abundant. CDR3 coding DNA: TGTGCCAGCGGTTTATGGGGGGACACTGAAGCTTTCTTT. Translation: CASGLWGDTEAFF. This chain joins TRBV28 and TRBJ1-1; D is perhaps TRBD1 (5 bases). The CDR3 has 13 residues. From germline, CDR1 is MDHEN and CDR2 SYDVKM.

The sample holds many counts of this clonotype. The chain recombines TRBV6-1 with TRBJ1-5; D might be TRBD1 (6 bases). Trimming took 7 bases from V and 0 from J, leaving 16 bases between them. There are 16 residues in the CDR3. Germline CDR1 reads MNHNS; CDR2 reads SASEGT. The CDR3 DNA sequence: TGTGCCAGCACCCGAGCGGGGGCGGTTAGCAATCAGCCCCAGCATTTT. The encoded protein is CASTRAGAVSNQPQHF.

The CDR3 DNA is TGTCTCGTTCGGTTGGGGAACACTGAAGCTTTCTTT. Translated: CLVRLGNTEAFF. This chain uses TRBV30 with TRBJ1-1; D is ambiguous. CDR3 length: 12 residues. The germline V gene has CDR1 GTSNPN and CDR2 SVGIG (reference sequence).

The chain couples TRBV29-1 to TRBJ2-2; either TRBD1 or TRBD2 may supply D (6 bases each). Germline V gene sequence: CDR1 SQVTM, CDR2 ANQGSEA. V lost 2 bases, J lost 1 base, and 8 bases lay in between. The CDR3 covers 14 residues. The chain's CDR3 is CSVERGVNTGELFF. The CDR3 region has the DNA TGCAGCGTTGAAAGGGGGGTGAACACCGGGGAGCTGTTTTTT.

This clonotype was counted at least ten times. J is TRBJ2-7 and V is TRBV5-1, with 9 positions matching TRBD1. Germline V CDR1 and CDR2: SGHRS, YFSETQ. The trim removed 4 bases at V and 1 base at J, leaving 6 bases unmatched. This CDR3 is 15 amino acids long. Written as DNA, the CDR3 is TGCGCCAGCAGCCCACAGGGGGCCTCATCCTACGAGCAGTACTTC. It is translated as CASSPQGASSYEQYF.

This clonotype was observed many times. Its ends do not fully match the called genes, so a read error is possible. The chain is built from TRBV7-9 and TRBJ2-7, with D possibly being TRBD1 or TRBD2 (5 bases each). Germline V gives CDR1 SEHNR, CDR2 FQNEAQ (reference sequence). CDR3 length: 12 amino acids. The CDR3 spells CASSFGASEVVF. For the CDR3, the DNA is TGTGCCAGCAGTTTCGGGGCCAGCGAGGTTGTCTTC.

The table lists this clonotype with a few counts. The J gene is TRBJ1-3, the V gene TRBV27, with 10 bases identical to TRBD1. CDR1 is MNHEY and CDR2 is SMNVEV in the germline V gene (reference sequence). This CDR3 is built from 16 residues. Trimming took 2 bases from V and 6 from J; bases not matched to a gene: 7. The CDR3 sequence is CASSLNSGTGVNTIYF. CDR3 nucleotide sequence: TGTGCCAGCAGTTTAAACTCCGGGACAGGGGTAAACACCATATATTTT.